This T cell receptor beta chain is drawn from a study of cytomegalovirus exposure and HLA in healthy donors. The CDR3 spans 15 residues. Germline CDR1 and CDR2: MNHEY and SVGAGI. With 7 bases clipped from V and 5 bases from J, the junction kept 10 bases outside the gene matches. Study results and limitations: Indistinguishability led to the exclusion of some V segments, TRBV6-2 and TRBV6-3 included. Later on, analysis showed that most CMV-associated TCR beta chains appeared to be HLA-restricted.

13 Jbeta primers and 60 Vbeta primers were used for the PCR. Using immunoSEQ multiplex PCR, the repertoire was profiled, and TCRdb retains in-frame clones only, with some absent. The sample has 30,000 to 45,000 clones; around 86% are singletons. Donors were nominally healthy when sampled, though unrecorded immune exposures were likely. As concerns this clone: No antigen is known for it.

The receptor comes from a woman between 40 and 55 years old in good health and CMV-seropositive. The genes are TRBV6-5 and TRBJ2-2, with 7 bases lining up with TRBD2. Sequenced material: PBMCs. CDR3 DNA sequence: TGTGCCAGCACCCCGGGGGGTATAGAGACCGGGGAGCTGTTTTTT. Translation gives CASTPGGIETGELFF.